This T cell receptor beta chain is drawn from a study of shared clonotypes between healthy human individuals. The CDR3 sequence is 16 residues long. Per germline, CDR1 SGHRS and CDR2 YFSETQ. Trimming at V came to 4 bases and at J to 1 base, leaving 8 bases not matched to a gene. Assay: immunoSEQ multiplex PCR; the TCRdb copy retains only in-frame clones and omits some. The profile shows roughly 520,000 clones, around 96% of them singletons. The chain recombines TRBV5-1 with TRBJ2-3; 8 bases line up with TRBD2. The TCR was taken from a woman aged 25 to 39 in good health. Sequenced material: naive CD4+ T cells sorted from blood. The subset is: CD45RA+ positively selected. The CDR3 nucleotides are TGCGCCAGCAGCCAAGCGAGCGGGAGAGGCACAGATACGCAGTATTTT. It translates to CASSQASGRGTDTQYF.